Below are 16 T cell receptor beta chains sequenced from a single sample in a study of cytomegalovirus exposure and HLA in healthy donors (dated by TCRdb to the late 2010s). Receptors were amplified or captured by the immunoSEQ multiplex PCR assay. The immuneACCESS repertoire file appears here via TCRdb, limited to in-frame rearrangements. These files lack a portion of the clones; in checked studies, under half of the deficit traces to unresolved V genes, and the cause of the others is not known. Here the sample has 150,000 to 200,000 clones; about 83% occur a single time. Jointly, the top ten make up 1.4% of the sample. Sequences were obtained from PBMCs. These receptor sequences come from a woman in her twenties or thirties in good health and CMV-seronegative.

The chain carries TRBV6-5 and TRBJ1-1, with 7 bases that match TRBD1. J was trimmed by 0 bases and V by 5 bases; bases with no gene match: 6. Germline V gene lookup returns CDR1 MNHEY and CDR2 SVGAGI. There are 15 residues in the CDR3. The CDR3 reads CASSVDTGVNTEAFF. The CDR3 DNA sequence: TGTGCCAGCAGTGTCGATACAGGGGTGAACACTGAAGCTTTCTTT.

For the CDR3, the DNA is TGTGCCAGCAGCTTGGCGGCAGGGGAGGAGCAGTACTTC. Translating it yields CASSLAAGEEQYF. The gene calls are TRBV5-4 and TRBJ2-7, with a weak D call TRBD1 (6 bases). V shed 0 bases and J shed 7 bases, with 11 bases lying between them. The CDR3 covers 13 residues. CDR1 and CDR2 (germline): SGHNT, YYREEE (reference sequence). Full variable domain (remainder filled in from reference TRBV5-4 and TRBJ2-7): ETGVTQSPTHLIKTRGQQVTLRCSSQSGHNTVSWYQQALGQGPQFIFQYYREEENGRGNFPPRFSGLQFPNYSSELNVNALELDDSALYLCASSLAAGEEQYFGPGTRLTVT.

This chain joins TRBV4-3 and TRBJ1-2; TRBD1 matches 9 bases. The CDR3 is 15 amino acids. Losses at the gene ends were 0 bases for V and 4 bases for J; bases not matched to a gene: 3. Germline V gene sequence: CDR1 LGHNA, CDR2 YSLEER. The CDR3 here is CASSQEGTGSYGYTF. The CDR3 DNA reads TGCGCCAGCAGCCAAGAGGGGACAGGGTCCTATGGCTACACCTTC.

The rearrangement joins TRBV5-4 to TRBJ2-3; D might be TRBD2 (5 bases). CDR3 length: 15 residues. Germline CDR1 is SGHNT and CDR2 is YYREEE (reference sequence). V lost 2 bases and J 2 bases, leaving 12 bases between the germline ends. Here the CDR3 DNA reads TGTGCCAGCAGCTTAGCGGTCGGTACCACAGATACGCAGTATTTT. Protein product: CASSLAVGTTDTQYF.

This chain joins TRBV5-6 and TRBJ2-2; TRBD2 agrees at 9 bases. The CDR3 runs to 17 residues. V lost 0 bases, J lost 5 bases, and 8 bases stayed unmatched. The V gene's germline CDR1 is SGHDT and CDR2 YYEEEE. The CDR3 reads CASSLAYAGGTTGELFF. In DNA form, the CDR3 reads TGTGCCAGCAGCTTGGCTTATGCGGGGGGGACTACCGGGGAGCTGTTTTTT.

This chain links TRBV4-1 with TRBJ1-1; 8 positions agree with TRBD1. CDR3 length: 14 amino acids. The V segment lost 2 bases and the J segment 5 bases; nucleotides outside the gene matches: 4. The germline CDR1 and CDR2 sequences are MGHRA and YSYEKL. The CDR3 sequence is CASSQQQGETEAFF. As DNA, the CDR3 is TGCGCCAGCAGCCAACAACAGGGGGAGACTGAAGCTTTCTTT.

V usage is TRBV18 and J usage is TRBJ2-7, with 8 bases aligning to TRBD2. J was trimmed by 2 bases and V by 2 bases; bases with no gene match: 5. Germline V gene sequence: CDR1 KGHSH, CDR2 LQKENI. The length of the CDR3 is 15 residues. This CDR3 is CASSPSAGGAYEQYF. DNA of the CDR3: TGTGCCAGCTCACCAAGTGCGGGGGGCGCCTACGAGCAGTACTTC. The full variable domain, its missing parts supplied by reference TRBV18 and TRBJ2-7, is NAGVMQNPRHLVRRRGQEARLRCSPMKGHSHVYWYRQLPEEGLKFMVYLQKENIIDESGMPKERFSAEFPKEGPSILRIQQVVRGDSAAYFCASSPSAGGAYEQYFGPGTRLTVT.

The gene calls are TRBV6-1 and TRBJ1-3, with D tentatively TRBD1 (5 bases). CDR3 size: 13 residues. Trimming removed 5 bases from V and 4 bases from J, with 9 bases in between. Germline CDR1 and CDR2: MNHNS and SASEGT. CDR3 sequence (DNA): TGTGCCAGCAGTTCAGGGTTGGGAAACACCATATATTTT. Translation: CASSSGLGNTIYF.

This clone was seen a few times. This chain joins TRBV7-9 and TRBJ1-5, with a possible D match to TRBD1 (6 bases). Germline V gene data show CDR1 as SEHNR and CDR2 as FQNEAQ (reference sequence). This CDR3 comprises 14 residues. The V gene lost 1 base and the J gene lost 9 bases, with 13 bases spanning the gap. CDR3 nucleotide sequence: TGTGCCAGCAGCTTAGACCACAGGGCTCGGCCCCAGCATTTT. Translating it yields CASSLDHRARPQHF.

A few counts support this clone. V is TRBV7-2 and J is TRBJ1-2; a weak D match, TRBD1 (6 bases). The CDR3 spans 13 residues. The germline CDR1 and CDR2 sequences are SGHTA and FQGNSA. Trimming shortened V by 5 bases and J by 6 bases, and 13 bases separated the two germline ends. The CDR3 protein is CASSPDRTNGYTF. CDR3 nucleotide sequence: TGTGCCAGCAGCCCCGACAGGACCAATGGCTACACCTTC.

CDR3 residues: CASSIGGGSDTQYF. The CDR3 DNA is TGTGCCAGTAGTATTGGCGGGGGGAGTGATACGCAGTATTTT. The chain links TRBV19 to TRBJ2-3; 8 bases are shared with TRBD2. The length of the CDR3 is 14 residues. With 3 bases clipped from V and 6 bases from J, the junction kept 5 bases outside the gene matches. CDR1 is LNHDA, CDR2 SQIVND, per germline (reference sequence). Supplemented by reference TRBV19 and TRBJ2-3, the full variable domain reads DGGITQSPKYLFRKEGQNVTLSCEQNLNHDAMYWYRQDPGQGLRLIYYSQIVNDFQKGDIAEGYSVSREKKESFPLTVTSAQKNPTAFYLCASSIGGGSDTQYFGPGTRLTVL.

V is TRBV5-1 and J is TRBJ2-1, with 10 bases fitting TRBD2. This CDR3 has 15 amino acids. Germline CDR1 is SGHRS and CDR2 is YFSETQ. Trimming took 0 bases from V and 6 from J; bases not matched to a gene: 3. Written as DNA, the CDR3 is TGCGCCAGCAGCTTGGTAGCTAGCGGGGGCAATGAGCAGTTCTTC. Translation: CASSLVASGGNEQFF.

The gene calls are TRBV5-8 and TRBJ2-1, with D maybe TRBD1 (7 bases). V dropped 3 bases and J dropped 5 bases, with 15 bases sitting between them. The CDR3 spans 15 residues. Germline V lookup: CDR1 SGHTS, CDR2 YDEGEE. CDR3 sequence reads: CASSSRDSLNNEQFF. CDR3 nucleotides: TGTGCCAGCAGCTCGCGGGACAGCCTGAACAATGAGCAGTTCTTC.

The gene calls are TRBV7-2 and TRBJ1-6; D gene ambiguous. The V gene's germline CDR1 is SGHTA and CDR2 FQGNSA. The CDR3 length is 14 residues. V lost 0 bases and J lost 6, with 6 bases in between. As DNA, the CDR3 is TGTGCCAGCAGCTTAGCCGCCAGTAATTCACCCCTCCACTTT. It codes for CASSLAASNSPLHF.

The chain has TRBV9 and TRBJ1-1, with D possibly being TRBD1 (6 bases). Germline CDR1 is SGDLS and CDR2 is YYNGEE. Deletions cut 2 bases from V and 1 base from J, with 12 bases between. This CDR3 has 15 residues. The CDR3 protein is CASSVRGTPNTEAFF. DNA of the CDR3: TGTGCCAGCAGCGTCCGAGGGACACCGAACACTGAAGCTTTCTTT.

This chain joins TRBV29-1 and TRBJ2-5; D is possibly TRBD1 (6 bases). The CDR3 totals 11 residues. CDR1 SQVTM and CDR2 ANQGSEA come from the germline V gene. V dropped 7 bases and J dropped 5 bases, with 11 bases sitting between them. The DNA for the CDR3 is TGCAGCGCCACAGGGAAGGAGACCCAGTACTTC. Translated, it gives CSATGKETQYF.